This T cell receptor beta chain was retrieved from a study of CD8 T cells in ankylosing spondylitis. This clonotype has ten or more counts. The target antigen is unknown. Study-wide points: The clones that were linked to disease were reported to be significantly enriched in matched synovial fluid samples from ankylosing spondylitis patients. Clones linked to the disease showed a CD8+ phenotype. They occurred at relatively low frequencies in peripheral blood. A motif of roughly 8 highly homologous TCR beta variants was seen as apparently characteristic of ankylosing spondylitis blood.

The CDR3 is made up of 13 amino acids. V gave up 1 base and J gave up 3 bases, with 9 bases separating them. Per the germline V gene, CDR1 is DFQATT and CDR2 is SNEGSKA (reference sequence). Preparation of TCR beta libraries was done by quantitative 5'-RACE with molecular barcodes. One entry per CDR3 protein results from TCRdb running MiXCR on the 5' RACE reads. The table shows some 100,000 distinct CDR3 sequences, with over 6.5% occurring only once. The chain links TRBV20-1 to TRBJ1-1; D not certain. Material for sequencing was blood, either unsorted or a sorted T cell fraction (not recorded which). The receptor comes from a male donor with ankylosing spondylitis or in good health (not recorded which). The CDR3 DNA sequence: TGCAGTGCTAGAGTGGGCGGGGACACTGAAGCTTTCTTT. Translated: CSARVGGDTEAFF.